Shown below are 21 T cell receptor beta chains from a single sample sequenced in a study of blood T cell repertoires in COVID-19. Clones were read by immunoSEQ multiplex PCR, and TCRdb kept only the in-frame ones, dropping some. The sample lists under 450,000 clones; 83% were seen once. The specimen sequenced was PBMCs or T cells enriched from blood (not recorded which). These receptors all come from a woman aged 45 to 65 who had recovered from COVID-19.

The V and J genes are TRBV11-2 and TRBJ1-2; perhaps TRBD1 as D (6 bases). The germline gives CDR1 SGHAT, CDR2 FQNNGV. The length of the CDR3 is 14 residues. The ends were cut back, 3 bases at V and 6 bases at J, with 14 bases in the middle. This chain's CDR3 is CASSLEQGGDGYTF. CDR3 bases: TGTGCCAGCAGCTTGGAACAGGGCGGCGATGGCTACACCTTC.

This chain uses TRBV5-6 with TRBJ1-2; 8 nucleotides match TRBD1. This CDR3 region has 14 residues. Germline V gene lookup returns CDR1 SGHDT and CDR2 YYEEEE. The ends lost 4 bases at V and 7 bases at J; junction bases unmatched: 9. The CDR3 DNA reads TGTGCCAGCAGCAGGGCCCAGGGGGCTGGTGGCTACACCTTC. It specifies CASSRAQGAGGYTF.

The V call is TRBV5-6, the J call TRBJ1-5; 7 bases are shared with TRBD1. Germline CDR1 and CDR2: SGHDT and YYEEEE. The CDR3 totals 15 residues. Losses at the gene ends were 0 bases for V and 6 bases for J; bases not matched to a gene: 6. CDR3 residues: CASSLGSAGGQPQHF. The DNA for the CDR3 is TGTGCCAGCAGCTTGGGATCGGCAGGGGGTCAGCCCCAGCATTTT.

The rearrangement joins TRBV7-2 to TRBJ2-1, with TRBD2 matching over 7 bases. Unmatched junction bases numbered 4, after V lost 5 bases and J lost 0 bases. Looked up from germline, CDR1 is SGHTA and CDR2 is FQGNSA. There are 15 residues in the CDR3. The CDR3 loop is CASSTASGSYNEQFF. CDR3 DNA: TGTGCCAGCAGCACAGCTAGCGGCTCCTACAATGAGCAGTTCTTC.

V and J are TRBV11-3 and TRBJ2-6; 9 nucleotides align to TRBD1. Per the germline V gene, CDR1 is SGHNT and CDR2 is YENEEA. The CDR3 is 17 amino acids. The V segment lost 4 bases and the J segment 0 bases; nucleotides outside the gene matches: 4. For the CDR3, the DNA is TGTGCCAGCAGCTCTGGACAGGGGAGCTCTGGGGCCAACGTCCTGACTTTC. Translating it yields CASSSGQGSSGANVLTF.

CDR3 nucleotide sequence: TGTGCCAGCAGCTTGACAGACTACAATGAGCAGTTCTTC. Its translation: CASSLTDYNEQFF. V and J are TRBV11-2 and TRBJ2-1; perhaps TRBD1 as D (5 bases). Deletions cut 3 bases from V and 3 bases from J, with 6 bases between. CDR3 length: 13 amino acids. Germline loops: CDR1 SGHAT, CDR2 FQNNGV.

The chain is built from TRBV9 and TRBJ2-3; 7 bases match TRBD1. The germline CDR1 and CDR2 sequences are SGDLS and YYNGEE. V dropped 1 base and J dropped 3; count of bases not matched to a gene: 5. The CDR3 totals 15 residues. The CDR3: CASSVTGARTDTQYF. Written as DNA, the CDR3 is TGTGCCAGCAGCGTAACAGGGGCAAGGACAGATACGCAGTATTTT.

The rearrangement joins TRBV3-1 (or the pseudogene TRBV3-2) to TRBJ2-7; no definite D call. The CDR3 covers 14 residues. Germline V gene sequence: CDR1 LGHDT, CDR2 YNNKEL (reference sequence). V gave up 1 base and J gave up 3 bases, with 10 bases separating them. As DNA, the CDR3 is TGTGCCAGCAGCCAAGCGCGGCAAAGCTACGAGCAGTACTTC. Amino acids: CASSQARQSYEQYF.

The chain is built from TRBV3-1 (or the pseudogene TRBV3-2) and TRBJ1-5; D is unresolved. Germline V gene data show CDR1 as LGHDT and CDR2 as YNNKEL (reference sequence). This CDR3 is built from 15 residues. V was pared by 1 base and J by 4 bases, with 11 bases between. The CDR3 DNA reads TGTGCCAGCAGCCAAGGGCACCTCATTAATCAGCCCCAGCATTTT. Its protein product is CASSQGHLINQPQHF.

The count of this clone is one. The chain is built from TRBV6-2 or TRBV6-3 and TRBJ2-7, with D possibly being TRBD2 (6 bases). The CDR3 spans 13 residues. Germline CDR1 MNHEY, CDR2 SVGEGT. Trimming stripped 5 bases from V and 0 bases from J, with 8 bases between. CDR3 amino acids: CASSPDYSYEQYF. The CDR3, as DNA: TGTGCCAGCAGTCCGGACTACTCCTACGAGCAGTACTTC.

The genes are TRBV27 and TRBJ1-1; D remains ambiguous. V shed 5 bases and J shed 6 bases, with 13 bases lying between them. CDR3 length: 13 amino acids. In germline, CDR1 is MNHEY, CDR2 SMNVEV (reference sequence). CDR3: CASSPPYPAEAFF. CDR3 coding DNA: TGTGCCAGCAGTCCTCCGTATCCCGCTGAAGCTTTCTTT.

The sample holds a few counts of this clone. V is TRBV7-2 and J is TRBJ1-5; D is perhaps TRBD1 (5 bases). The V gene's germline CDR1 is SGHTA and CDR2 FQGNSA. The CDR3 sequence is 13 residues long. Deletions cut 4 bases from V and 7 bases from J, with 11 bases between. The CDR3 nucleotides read TGTGCCAGCAGCTCCGGGGGACCCCAGCCCCAGCATTTT. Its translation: CASSSGGPQPQHF.

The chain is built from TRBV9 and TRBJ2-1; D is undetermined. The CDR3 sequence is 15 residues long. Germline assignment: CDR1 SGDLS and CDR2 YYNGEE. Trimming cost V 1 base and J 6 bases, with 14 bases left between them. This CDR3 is CASSVLTPGSNEQFF. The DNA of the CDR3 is TGTGCCAGCAGCGTACTCACCCCGGGTTCCAATGAGCAGTTCTTC.

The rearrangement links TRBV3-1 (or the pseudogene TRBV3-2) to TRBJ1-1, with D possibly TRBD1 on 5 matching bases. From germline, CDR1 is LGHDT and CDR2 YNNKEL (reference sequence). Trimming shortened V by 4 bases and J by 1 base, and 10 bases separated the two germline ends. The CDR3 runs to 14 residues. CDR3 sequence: CASSPPTANTEAFF. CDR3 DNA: TGTGCCAGCAGCCCCCCGACAGCGAACACTGAAGCTTTCTTT.

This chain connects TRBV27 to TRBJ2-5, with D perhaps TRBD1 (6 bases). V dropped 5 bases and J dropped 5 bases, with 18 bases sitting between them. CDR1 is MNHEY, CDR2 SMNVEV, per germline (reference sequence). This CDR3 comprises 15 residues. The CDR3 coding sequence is TGTGCCAGCAGTAATACAGGGTTCGGCGGGGAGACCCAGTACTTC. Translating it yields CASSNTGFGGETQYF.

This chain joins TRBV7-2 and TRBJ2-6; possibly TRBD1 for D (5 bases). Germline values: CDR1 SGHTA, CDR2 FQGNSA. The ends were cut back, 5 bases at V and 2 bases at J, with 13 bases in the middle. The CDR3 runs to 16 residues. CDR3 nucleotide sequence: TGTGCCAGCAGCCTACCGACAGATCCTGGGGCCAACGTCCTGACTTTC. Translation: CASSLPTDPGANVLTF.

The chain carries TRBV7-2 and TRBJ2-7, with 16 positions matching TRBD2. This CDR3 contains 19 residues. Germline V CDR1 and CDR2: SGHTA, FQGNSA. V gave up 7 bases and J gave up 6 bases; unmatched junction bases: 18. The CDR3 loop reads CASTPDSGLAGGPYFEQYF. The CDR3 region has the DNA TGTGCCAGCACCCCGGATTCGGGACTAGCGGGAGGGCCCTACTTCGAGCAGTACTTC. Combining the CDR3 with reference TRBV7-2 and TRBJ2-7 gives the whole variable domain GAGVSQSPSNKVTEKGKDVELRCDPISGHTALYWYRQSLGQGLEFLIYFQGNSAPDKSGLPSDRFSAERTGGSVSTLTIQRTQQEDSAVYLCASTPDSGLAGGPYFEQYFGPGTRLTVT.

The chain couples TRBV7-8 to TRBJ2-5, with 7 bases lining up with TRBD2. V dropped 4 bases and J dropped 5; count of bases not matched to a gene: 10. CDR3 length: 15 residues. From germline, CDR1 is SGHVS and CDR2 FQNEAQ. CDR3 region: CASSSGTTFGETQYF. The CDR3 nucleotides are TGTGCCAGCAGCTCCGGGACTACCTTCGGGGAGACCCAGTACTTC. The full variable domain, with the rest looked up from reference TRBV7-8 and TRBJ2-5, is GAGVSQSPRYKVAKRGQDVALRCDPISGHVSLFWYQQALGQGPEFLTYFQNEAQLDKSGLPSDRFFAERPEGSVSTLKIQRTQQEDSAVYLCASSSGTTFGETQYFGPGTRLLVL.

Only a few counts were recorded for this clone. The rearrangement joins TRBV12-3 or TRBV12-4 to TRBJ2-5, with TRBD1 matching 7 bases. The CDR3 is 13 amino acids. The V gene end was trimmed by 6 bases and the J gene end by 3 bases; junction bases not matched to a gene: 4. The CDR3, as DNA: TGTGCCAGCAGACCCACAGGGGAAGAGACCCAGTACTTC. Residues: CASRPTGEETQYF.

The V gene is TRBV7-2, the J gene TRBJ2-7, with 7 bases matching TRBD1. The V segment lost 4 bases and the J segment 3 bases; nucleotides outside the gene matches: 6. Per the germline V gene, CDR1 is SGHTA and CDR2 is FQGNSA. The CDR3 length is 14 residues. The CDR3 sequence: CASSSFRGFYEQYF. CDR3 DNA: TGTGCCAGCAGCTCGTTCAGGGGGTTCTACGAGCAGTACTTC.

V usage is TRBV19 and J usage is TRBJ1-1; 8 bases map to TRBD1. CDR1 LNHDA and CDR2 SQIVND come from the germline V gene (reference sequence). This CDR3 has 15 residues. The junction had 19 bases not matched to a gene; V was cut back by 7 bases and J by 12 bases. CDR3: CASTSGTGVFRTSFF. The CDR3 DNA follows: TGTGCCAGTACCTCCGGGACAGGAGTATTTCGTACGTCTTTCTTT. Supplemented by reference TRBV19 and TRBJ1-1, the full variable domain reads DGGITQSPKYLFRKEGQNVTLSCEQNLNHDAMYWYRQDPGQGLRLIYYSQIVNDFQKGDIAEGYSVSREKKESFPLTVTSAQKNPTAFYLCASTSGTGVFRTSFFGQGTRLTVV.